This note documents a single T cell receptor (beta chain) sequence. The antigen it binds to is not known. The input lacks base qualities; no much larger clone sits a single base away. The cohort was made up of several hundred healthy bone marrow donors. All cohort members were sampled while nominally healthy, although unrecorded immune exposures were likely present. The donor was CMV seronegative and was included in the group of a few hundred seronegative cohort members. Every donor gave a peripheral blood sample, and the peripheral blood mononuclear cells from that sample were used for TCR beta sequencing. The Qiagen DNeasy Blood Extraction Kit was used to extract genomic DNA from the blood cell samples. The library was built by means of the immunoSEQ multiplex PCR assay. A mixture of 60 forward primers for TCR Vbeta segments and 13 reverse primers for TCR Jbeta segments was used in the multiplex PCR. A multiplex PCR assay on genomic DNA amplified the CDR3 region of rearranged TCR beta genes. Amplified TCR beta libraries were sequenced as 87-base-pair reads on the Illumina HiSeq System. In the source study's methods: Across the 600 to 700 repertoires, a later analysis counted 60 million to 90 million unique TCR beta chains, some 11 million of which were shared by at least two donors. Raw reads were error-corrected and collapsed into unique sequences by a nearest-neighbor algorithm in which closely related sequences were merged to remove PCR and sequencing errors. CDR3 sequences were aligned to IMGT reference sequences to assign V, D and J gene segments. For a sequence to be retained, a match of at least six nucleotides to both a V gene segment and a J gene segment was required. Rearrangements were called productive when the CDR3 lacked stop codons and stayed in frame with V and J; all others were non-productive. Following IMGT convention, CDR3 was defined as the stretch from the second conserved V-encoded cysteine to the conserved J-encoded phenylalanine. The earlier analysis of about 560 of the donors excluded any sequence lacking an unambiguous match to a single V gene segment. An earlier analysis of a few hundred of the donors classified V segments as functional when productive rearrangements were above 56.7% and as segregating when the standard deviation between donors was above 5%. A statistical classification framework was built to diagnose cytomegalovirus status from the catalog of TCR beta chain sequences. A later analysis assigned V and J genes by comparing TCR nucleotide sequences with IMGT/GENE-DB human TR gene sequences. The TCRdist pipeline was used in a later analysis to assign CDR3 sequences and most-parsimonious VDJ recombination scenarios. In a later analysis, each TCR beta chain was defined by its CDR3 amino acid sequence together with its V-gene family, and reads lacking a unique V-gene family were excluded. In a later analysis, approximately 640 highly shared, low-generation-probability nucleotide sequences were removed to address suspected cross-contamination and a sequencing artifact. In a later analysis, a clonal expansion index was calculated for each public chain from normalized within-repertoire ranks of inferred template counts. In a later analysis, generation probabilities were computed with a VDJ recombination model fitted to out-of-frame rearrangements, and the resulting probabilities were checked against IGoR. A later analysis scored TCR-TCR, TCR-HLA and TCR-CMV co-occurrence with hypergeometric tests, applying a repertoire-size bias correction to TCR pairs. To estimate false discovery rates, a later analysis permuted the HLA or CMV assignments 20 times. In a later analysis, co-occurring TCRs were grouped using DBSCAN, with TCRdist sequence similarity added in when clustering inside HLA-allele-positive subsets. For co-occurrence clustering, repertoires with fewer than 30,000 or more than 120,000 public chains were excluded, along with roughly 5 repertoires with anomalous nucleotide sharing. TCRdb's version of the immuneACCESS table is confined to in-frame rearrangements and falls short of the full clone set. An unresolved V gene accounts for under half of the shortfall where checked; the remainder is of unknown origin. That table is the source of V, J and clone size, and D and trimming were worked out from the DNA. Within this sample are about 180,000 clones, with 60% to 85% of them counted one time only. The ten largest account for around 3% of the sample.

The sample originates from a study of cytomegalovirus exposure and HLA in healthy donors (dated by TCRdb to the late 2010s). Context from the whole study: In an earlier analysis of under 750 of the donors, around 300 Gb of sequence data and some 100 million unique TCR beta sequences from 180 million or so T cells were reported. Around 320 gigabases of sequencing data and 80 million or so unique TCR sequences were included in an early release covering about 620 HLA-typed donors. The genetic ancestry cluster associated with self-reported Caucasian donors included over 65% of the roughly 410 genotyped donors. The aim of the study was to test whether cataloging public T cell receptors could identify signatures of past pathogen exposure. Using immunosequencing, the study profiled T cell repertoires from 666 subjects and related those repertoires to cytomegalovirus serostatus. Along with the roughly 700-subject first cohort, a separate validation cohort of more than 90 different subjects was used. High-throughput TCR immunosequencing, statistical association of individual TCRs with disease status, and machine learning were combined to predict cytomegalovirus infection status. A later analysis re-examined previously published TCR beta repertoires from around 670 donors and added high-resolution HLA genotyping to investigate patterns of TCR occurrence. In the later analysis, no new phenotypic data were used to find candidate immune exposures; instead, reliance was placed on TCR beta sequences and their occurrence across donors. An earlier analysis of 587 of the donors used high-throughput TCR beta sequencing to judge whether each TCR beta V gene segment behaved as functional or pseudogenic. Donor age, sex, ethnicity and CMV serostatus were compiled alongside the repertoire data. A later genetic analysis took genome-wide SNP genotypes for about 65% of the 666 donors and used that subset as a discovery cohort. All discovery cohort repertoires had been generated using a single sequencing platform. Both class I and class II loci were covered by HLA typing, at four-digit resolution. Typing coverage differed by locus: A, B, C, DRB1 and DQB1 were typed in roughly 620-630 donors, DQA1 in about 560, DPA1 in 606, and DPB1 in 472. Several DR-DQ haplotypes were treated as single units for association and clustering because of strong linkage in the cohort. Among under 450 genotyped donors of the cohort, an average of about 240,000 unique TCR beta nucleotide sequences were sequenced per donor, roughly 18% of them non-productive.

Broad study findings and their caveats: According to a later analysis, most CMV-associated TCR beta chains appeared to be HLA-restricted, and the HLA associations seemed to be driven largely by CMV exposure. The authors suggested that the approach could potentially be generalized to other disease states and immunological phenotypes. Most TCR sequences were observed very rarely across donors, whereas some public TCRs were present in many individuals. When HLA alleles, especially DR and DQ, strongly co-occurred, attributing TCR associations to individual alleles was difficult. In vitro tests confirmed that three of the cytomegalovirus-associated TCR beta chains recognize cytomegalovirus antigens. A group of highly shared sequence variants was considered likely to be a technical artifact of the sequencing pipeline. According to a later analysis, TCR association rates differed among HLA loci, with DRB1 alleles showing the most associated TCRs and HLA-C alleles showing the fewest. The earlier analysis of a few hundred of the donors excluded some 15 rarely observed V segments, including chromosome 9 orphons, because counts were too low. Sequencing depth was assumed to be roughly uniform across donors in the presence/absence analyses, though that assumption may not hold. Compared with equally common non-associated chains, HLA-associated TCR beta chains in a later analysis were more clonally expanded and had lower generation probabilities. Because HLA typing was unavailable for some donors at each locus, only the typed subset was used in association tests. A later analysis associated 15,000 to 20,000 TCR beta sequences with specific HLA alleles at a false discovery rate of 0.05. An earlier analysis of approximately 590 of the donors showed that most TCR beta V segments appeared in productive rearrangements either about 87% or about 30% of the time, which broadly matched IMGT annotations. Linkage disequilibrium might explain the correlated functional status among segregating V segments, but an unknown experimental factor could not be excluded. Several of the top co-occurrence clusters appeared to be linked to parvovirus B19, influenza, CMV and Epstein-Barr virus, according to a later analysis. The classifier was reported to diagnose cytomegalovirus status with high specificity and sensitivity in both the original cohort and the validation cohort. CMV serostatus was the only immune exposure information available for the cohort. Only TCR beta chains were sequenced in this cohort, and the absence of alpha or paired-chain data limited detectable features. A later genetic analysis reported fewer N-insertions in productive TCRs among donors in an Asian-associated ancestry cluster than the approximately 670-donor mean. A total of fewer than 200 TCR beta chains were listed by the study as associated with cytomegalovirus. A later genetic analysis associated a missense DCLRE1C variant with V-gene and J-gene trimming of TCR beta chains, and an independent cohort replicated the association. A further reported finding was that TCR beta sequences accurately predicted the HLA-A and HLA-B alleles for most subjects in the first cohort.

Source material: PBMCs. This TCR came from a male donor in good health and CMV-seronegative.

The DNA is as follows: TGTGCCAGCAGTTACAAAGGGGAAACAGATACGCAGTATTTT. This is translated as CASSYKGETDTQYF. The rearrangement joined TRBV27 to TRBJ2-3, with TRBD1 tentatively as D gene (5 bases match). As encoded in the germline V gene (reference sequence), CDR1 is MNHEY while CDR2 is SMNVEV. From the cysteine up to the phenylalanine, the CDR3 has a length of 14 residues. Kept here is only the CDR3 DNA, which spans 42 bases and is read in frame from base 1. Trimming takes 4 bases from V and 3 bases from J, and the germline ends sit 11 bases apart.